Here is one T cell receptor beta chain with its context. Its matching antigen is unknown. This sample stems from a study of shared clonotypes between healthy human individuals. Looking at the study overall: CD4 naive cells filled three plates per donor, CD4 memory three, CD8 naive two and CD8 memory one.

Repertoires were generated with immunoSEQ multiplex PCR, while TCRdb's copy carries only in-frame clones and drops some. The sample contains about 980,000 clones, 70% to 85% of which appear only once. The study, taken as a whole, reports: Clonotypes not shared had lower generation probabilities than those common to all four donors. What naive subsets generally showed was a larger estimated richness than memory subsets showed.

Germline loops: CDR1 MDHEN, CDR2 SYDVKM. The CDR3 is 14 amino acids. Trimming pared 6 bases from V and 5 bases from J, leaving 16 bases between. Caucasian adults residing in Nashville, Tennessee made up all the donors. The sequence was collected from a man aged 18 to 30 in good health. The source material was memory CD4+ T cells sorted from blood. Subset described: CD45RA-negative fraction. The genes are TRBV28 and TRBJ1-2; D is possibly TRBD1 (6 bases). The CDR3, as DNA: TGTGCCAGCAGCGACCTCAGGGGCGGGTATGGCTACACCTTC. This codes for CASSDLRGGYGYTF.